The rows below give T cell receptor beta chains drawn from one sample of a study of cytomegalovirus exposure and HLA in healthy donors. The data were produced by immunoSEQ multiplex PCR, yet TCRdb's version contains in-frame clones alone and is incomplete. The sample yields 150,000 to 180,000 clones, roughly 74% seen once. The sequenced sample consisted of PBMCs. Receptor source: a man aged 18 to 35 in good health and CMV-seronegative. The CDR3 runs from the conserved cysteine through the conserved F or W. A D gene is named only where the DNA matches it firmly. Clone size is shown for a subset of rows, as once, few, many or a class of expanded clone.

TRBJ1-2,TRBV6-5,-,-,TGTGCCAGCAGCACCAGGGTTCTGGACTATGGCTACACCTTC,CASSTRVLDYGYTF
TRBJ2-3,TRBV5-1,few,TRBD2,TGCGCCAGCAGCTTTTTAGGGACTAGCGGGACCAGAACTAGCACAGATACGCAGTATTTT,CASSFLGTSGTRTSTDTQYF
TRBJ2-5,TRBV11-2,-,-,TGTGCCAGCAGCTTAGTGTGGGGCCCAGAGACCCAGTACTTC,CASSLVWGPETQYF
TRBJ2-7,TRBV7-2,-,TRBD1,TGTGCCAGCAGCTCGGCGACAGGGGACTACGAGCAGTACTTC,CASSSATGDYEQYF
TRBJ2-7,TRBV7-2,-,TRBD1,TGTGCCAGCAGCTACGCCGGGACAGGAGTCTCCTACGAGCAGTACTTC,CASSYAGTGVSYEQYF
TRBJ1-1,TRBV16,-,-,TGTGCCAGCAGCCAACACAGCCTGAACACTGAAGCTTTCTTT,CASSQHSLNTEAFF
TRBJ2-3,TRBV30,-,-,TGTGCCCGTCGCGGGCTAGCAGATACGCAGTATTTT,CARRGLADTQYF
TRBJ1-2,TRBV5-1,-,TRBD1,TGCGCCAGTGGGCCGGGACAGGGGAATGGCTACACCTTC,CASGPGQGNGYTF
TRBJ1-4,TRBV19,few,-,TGTGCCAGTAGTCCCCAACGGGCGAGGGATGAAAAACTGTTTTTT,CASSPQRARDEKLFF
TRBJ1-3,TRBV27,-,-,TGTGCCAGCAGTTTTCGGGACAGAAACACCATATATTTT,CASSFRDRNTIYF
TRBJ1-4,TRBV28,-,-,TGTGCCAGCAGTTTCTTAGTCGGAGCAACTAATGAAAAACTGTTTTTT,CASSFLVGATNEKLFF
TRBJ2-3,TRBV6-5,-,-,TGTGCCAGCAGTGCATCGGGGGGCACAGATACGCAGTATTTT,CASSASGGTDTQYF
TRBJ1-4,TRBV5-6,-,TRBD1,TGTGCCAGCAGCCACCAAAAAAGGGACAGGGGACCTGAAAAACTGTTTTTT,CASSHQKRDRGPEKLFF
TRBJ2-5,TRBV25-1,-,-,TGTGCCAGCAGTGAATGGGCCCAAGAGACCCAGTACTTC,CASSEWAQETQYF
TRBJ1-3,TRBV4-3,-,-,TGCGCCAGCAGCCAAGAGATCGGGGGCTCTGGAAACACCATATATTTT,CASSQEIGGSGNTIYF
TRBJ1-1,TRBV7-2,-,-,TGTGCCAGCAGCTTAGGTCTGGGACTCGAAGCTTTCTTT,CASSLGLGLEAFF
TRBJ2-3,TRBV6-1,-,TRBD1,TGTGCCAGCAGTGGGGGGACAGCTCTCACAGATACGCAGTATTTT,CASSGGTALTDTQYF
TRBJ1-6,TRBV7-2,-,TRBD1,TGTGCCAGCAGCTATCGACAGGGGGGAACCCTCCACTTT,CASSYRQGGTLHF
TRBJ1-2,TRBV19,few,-,TGTGCCAGTACCCAGGACAGAGATTATGGCTACACCTTC,CASTQDRDYGYTF
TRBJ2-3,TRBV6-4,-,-,TGTGCCAGCAGTGATGGGGTCGGGGACACAGATACGCAGTATTTT,CASSDGVGDTDTQYF
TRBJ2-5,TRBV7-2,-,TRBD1,TGTGCCAGCAGCGTGGGGGACAGGGACCAAGAGACCCAGTACTTC,CASSVGDRDQETQYF
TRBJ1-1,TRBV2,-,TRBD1,TGTGCCGGCGGACAGGGGGCACTGGGAACTGAAGCTTTCTTT,CAGGQGALGTEAFF
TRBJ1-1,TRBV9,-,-,TGTGCCAGCAGCCTTGGTGGAGGATTGAACACTGAAGCTTTCTTT,CASSLGGGLNTEAFF
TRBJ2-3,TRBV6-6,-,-,TGTGCCAGCAGTTACGCACAGGGCACAGATACGCAGTATTTT,CASSYAQGTDTQYF
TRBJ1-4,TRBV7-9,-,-,TGTGCCAGCAGCGAGACCGGGACACAAGAAAAACTGTTTTTT,CASSETGTQEKLFF
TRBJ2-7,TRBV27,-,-,TGTGCCAGCAGCAGCGCTGGCGAGGCTTATGGGGGGGAGCAGTACTTC,CASSSAGEAYGGEQYF
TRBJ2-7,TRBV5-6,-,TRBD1,TGTGCCAGCAGCAAAGGGGGCCTATACGAGCAGTACTTC,CASSKGGLYEQYF
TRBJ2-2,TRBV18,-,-,TGTGCCAGCTCACCATTCTCGGACACCGGGGAGCTGTTTTTT,CASSPFSDTGELFF
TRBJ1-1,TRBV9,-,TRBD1,TGTGCCAGCAGCCTTGACAGGGGTGACACTGAAGCTTTCTTT,CASSLDRGDTEAFF
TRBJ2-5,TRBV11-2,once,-,TGTGCCAGCAGCTTACAAGGCGGGTTCCAAGAGACCCAGTACTTC,CASSLQGGFQETQYF
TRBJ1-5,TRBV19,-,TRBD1,TGTGCCAGTGCCTCCGGGACAGGTGAAAATCAGCCCCAGCATTTT,CASASGTGENQPQHF
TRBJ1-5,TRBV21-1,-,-,TGTGCCAGCACCCTGAATCAGCCCCAGCATTTT,CASTLNQPQHF
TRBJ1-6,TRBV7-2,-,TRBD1,TGTGCCAGCAGCTTCAGGGGGTTCAGTTCACCCCTCCACTTT,CASSFRGFSSPLHF
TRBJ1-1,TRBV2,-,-,TGTGCCAGCAGAGTAACAGGGAACACTGAAGCTTTCTTT,CASRVTGNTEAFF
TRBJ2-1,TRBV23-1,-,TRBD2,TGCGCCAGCAGTCAAGCTTGGACTAGCGGGGGTGACAATGAGCAGTTCTTC,CASSQAWTSGGDNEQFF
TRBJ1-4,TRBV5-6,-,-,TGTGCCAATGAGTTGCCCAATGAAAAACTGTTTTTT,CANELPNEKLFF
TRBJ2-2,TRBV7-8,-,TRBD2,TGTGCCAGCAGCCCCCAGGCGTTAGCGGGGGACACCGGGGAGCTGTTTTTT,CASSPQALAGDTGELFF
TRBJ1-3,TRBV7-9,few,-,TGTGCCAGCAGCTTAATGGAGATGTCTGGAAACACCATATATTTT,CASSLMEMSGNTIYF
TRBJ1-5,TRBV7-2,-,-,TGTGCCAGCAGCTACCAGGCACCCTCTAGCAATCAGCCCCAGCATTTT,CASSYQAPSSNQPQHF
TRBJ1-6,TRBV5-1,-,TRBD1,TGCGCCAGCAGCTGGGACAGGAACTCCTATAATTCACCCCTCCACTTT,CASSWDRNSYNSPLHF
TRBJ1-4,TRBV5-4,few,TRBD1,TGTGCCAGCAGCGCCGGGACAGGGGGGGGATTTAATGAAAAACTGTTTTTT,CASSAGTGGGFNEKLFF
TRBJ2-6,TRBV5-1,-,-,TGCGCCAGCAGCTTGGCTCTTCTAGCTGGGGCCAACGTCCTGACTTTC,CASSLALLAGANVLTF
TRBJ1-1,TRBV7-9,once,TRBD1,TGTGCCAGCAGCCCCTCACAGGGGTGGGGCACTGAAGCTTTCTTT,CASSPSQGWGTEAFF
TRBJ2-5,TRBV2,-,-,TGTGGCAGCGGGTGGAGGGGAATACAAGAGACCCAGTACTTC,CGSGWRGIQETQYF
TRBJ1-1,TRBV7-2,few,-,TGTGCCAGCAGCTTAGGGCAGGGGAAGACTGAAGCTTTCTTT,CASSLGQGKTEAFF
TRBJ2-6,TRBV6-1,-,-,TGTGCCAGCAATCTGGCCGCCTCTGGGGCCAACGTCCTGACTTTC,CASNLAASGANVLTF
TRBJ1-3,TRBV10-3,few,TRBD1,TGTGCCAACAGGGGGCAAGCTGGAAACACCATATATTTT,CANRGQAGNTIYF
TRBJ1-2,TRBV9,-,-,TGTGCCAGCAGCCCCATGGCCGGGCAGGGTTTAGGCTACACCTTC,CASSPMAGQGLGYTF
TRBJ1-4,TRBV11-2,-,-,TGTGCCAGCAGCTTAGTAGCAGGGTGGGAAAAACTGTTTTTT,CASSLVAGWEKLFF
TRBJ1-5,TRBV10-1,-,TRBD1,TGCGCCAGCAGTCAGGACAGGGGGCGAAGACAGCCCCAGCATTTT,CASSQDRGRRQPQHF